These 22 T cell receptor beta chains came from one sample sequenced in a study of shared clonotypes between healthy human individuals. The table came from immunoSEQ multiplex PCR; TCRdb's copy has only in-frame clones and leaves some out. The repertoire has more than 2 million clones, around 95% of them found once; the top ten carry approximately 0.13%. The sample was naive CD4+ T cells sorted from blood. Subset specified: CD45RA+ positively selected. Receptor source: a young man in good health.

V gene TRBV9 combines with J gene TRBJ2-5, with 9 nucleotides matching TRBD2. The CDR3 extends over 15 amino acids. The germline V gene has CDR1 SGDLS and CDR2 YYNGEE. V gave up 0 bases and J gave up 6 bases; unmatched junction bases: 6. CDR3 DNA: TGTGCCAGCAGCGTAGGTAGCGGGAGCGAACAGACCCAGTACTTC. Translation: CASSVGSGSEQTQYF.

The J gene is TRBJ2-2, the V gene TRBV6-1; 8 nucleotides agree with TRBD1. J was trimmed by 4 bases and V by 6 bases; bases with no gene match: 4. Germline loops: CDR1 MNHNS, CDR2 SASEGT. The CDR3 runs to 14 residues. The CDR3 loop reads CASRTGVGTGELFF. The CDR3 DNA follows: TGTGCCAGCAGGACAGGGGTGGGCACCGGGGAGCTGTTTTTT.

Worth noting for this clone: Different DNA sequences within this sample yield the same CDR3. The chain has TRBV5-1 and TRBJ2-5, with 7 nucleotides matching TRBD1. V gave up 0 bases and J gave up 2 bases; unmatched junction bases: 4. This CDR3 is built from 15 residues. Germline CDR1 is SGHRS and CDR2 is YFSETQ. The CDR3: CASSLVGQAQETQYF. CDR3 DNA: TGCGCCAGCAGCTTGGTAGGACAGGCGCAAGAGACCCAGTACTTC.

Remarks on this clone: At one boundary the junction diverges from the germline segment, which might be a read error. CDR3 in DNA: TGTGCCAGCAGTGTAGCGGGGGCCGGGACCCAGTACTTC. Translated: CASSVAGAGTQYF. The chain joins TRBV9 to TRBJ2-5; 9 nucleotides agree with TRBD2. Germline CDR1 SGDLS, CDR2 YYNGEE. CDR3 length: 13 amino acids.

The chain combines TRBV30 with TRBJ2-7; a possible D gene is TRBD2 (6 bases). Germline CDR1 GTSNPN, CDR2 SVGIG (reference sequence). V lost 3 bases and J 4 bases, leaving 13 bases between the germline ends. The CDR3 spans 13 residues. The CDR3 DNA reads TGTGCCTGGAGGGAGGGGAAGCGTTACGAGCAGTACTTC. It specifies CAWREGKRYEQYF.

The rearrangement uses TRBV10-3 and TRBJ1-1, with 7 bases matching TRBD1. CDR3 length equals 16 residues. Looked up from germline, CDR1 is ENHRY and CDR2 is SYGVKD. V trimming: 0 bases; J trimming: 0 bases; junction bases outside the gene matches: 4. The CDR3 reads CAISESGGGMNTEAFF. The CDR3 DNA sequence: TGTGCCATCAGTGAGTCAGGGGGCGGGATGAACACTGAAGCTTTCTTT.

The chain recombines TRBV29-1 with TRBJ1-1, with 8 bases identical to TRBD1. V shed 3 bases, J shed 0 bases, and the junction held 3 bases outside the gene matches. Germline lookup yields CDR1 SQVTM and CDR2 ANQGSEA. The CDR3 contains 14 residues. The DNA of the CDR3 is TGCAGCGTTGACCGGACAGGGATGAACACTGAAGCTTTCTTT. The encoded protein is CSVDRTGMNTEAFF.

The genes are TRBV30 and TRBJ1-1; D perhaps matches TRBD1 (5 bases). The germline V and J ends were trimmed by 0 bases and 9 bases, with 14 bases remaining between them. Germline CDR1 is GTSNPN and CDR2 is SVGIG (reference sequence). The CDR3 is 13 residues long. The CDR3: CAWSVWGEWQAFF. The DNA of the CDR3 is TGTGCCTGGAGTGTATGGGGGGAGTGGCAAGCTTTCTTT.

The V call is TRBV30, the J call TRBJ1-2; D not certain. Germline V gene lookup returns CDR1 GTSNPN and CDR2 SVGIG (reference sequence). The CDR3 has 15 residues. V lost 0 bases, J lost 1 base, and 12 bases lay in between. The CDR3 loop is CAWSVRRASNYGYTF. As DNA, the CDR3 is TGTGCCTGGAGTGTACGCCGAGCCAGTAACTATGGCTACACCTTC.

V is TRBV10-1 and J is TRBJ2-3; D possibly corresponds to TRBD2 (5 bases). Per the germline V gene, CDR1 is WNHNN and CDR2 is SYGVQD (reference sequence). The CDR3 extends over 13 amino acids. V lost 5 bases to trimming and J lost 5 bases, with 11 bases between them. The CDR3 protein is CASSSNGIDTQYF. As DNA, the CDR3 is TGCGCCAGCAGTAGCAACGGGATAGATACGCAGTATTTT.

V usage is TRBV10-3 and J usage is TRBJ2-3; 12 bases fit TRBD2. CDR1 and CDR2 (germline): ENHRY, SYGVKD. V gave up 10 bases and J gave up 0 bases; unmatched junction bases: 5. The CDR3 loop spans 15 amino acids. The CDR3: CATRTSGASTDTQYF. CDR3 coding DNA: TGTGCCACCCGGACTAGCGGGGCTAGCACAGATACGCAGTATTTT.

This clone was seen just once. CDR3 nucleotides: TGTGCCAGCAGTGGACAGGGAACGAGCGGGGAGCTGTTTTTT. Protein product: CASSGQGTSGELFF. The chain links TRBV2 to TRBJ2-2; 7 bases align to TRBD1. V lost 4 bases, J lost 7 bases, and 6 bases stayed unmatched. The CDR3 has 14 residues. Looked up from germline, CDR1 is SNHLY and CDR2 is FYNNEI.

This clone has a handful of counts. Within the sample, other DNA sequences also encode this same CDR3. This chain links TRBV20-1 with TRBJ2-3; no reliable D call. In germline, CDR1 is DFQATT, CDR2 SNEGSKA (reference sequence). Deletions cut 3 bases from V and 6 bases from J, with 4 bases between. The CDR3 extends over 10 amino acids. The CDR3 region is CSASRDTQYF. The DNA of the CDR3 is TGCAGTGCTAGTCGGGATACGCAGTATTTT.

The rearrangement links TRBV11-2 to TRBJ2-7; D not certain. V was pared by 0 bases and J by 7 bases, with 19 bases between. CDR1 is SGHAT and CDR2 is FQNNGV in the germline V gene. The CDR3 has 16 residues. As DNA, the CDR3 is TGTGCCAGCAGCTTAGATTCCGGCAGGTCATGGGTGGAGCAGTACTTC. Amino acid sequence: CASSLDSGRSWVEQYF. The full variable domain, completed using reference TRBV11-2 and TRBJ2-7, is EAGVAQSPRYKIIEKRQSVAFWCNPISGHATLYWYQQILGQGPKLLIQFQNNGVVDDSQLPKDRFSAERLKGVDSTLKIQPAKLEDSAVYLCASSLDSGRSWVEQYFGPGTRLTVT.

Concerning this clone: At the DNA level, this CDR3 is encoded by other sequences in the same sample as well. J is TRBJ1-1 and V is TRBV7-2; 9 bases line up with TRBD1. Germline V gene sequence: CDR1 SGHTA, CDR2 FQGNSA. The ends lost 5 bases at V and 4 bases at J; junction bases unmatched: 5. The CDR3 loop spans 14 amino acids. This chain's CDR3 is CASSEQGAGTEAFF. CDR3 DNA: TGTGCCAGCAGCGAACAGGGGGCCGGCACTGAAGCTTTCTTT.

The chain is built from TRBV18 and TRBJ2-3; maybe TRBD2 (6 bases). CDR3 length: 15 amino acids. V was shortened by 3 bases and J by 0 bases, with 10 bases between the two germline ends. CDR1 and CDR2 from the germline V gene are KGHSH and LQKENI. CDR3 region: CASSPVLASTDTQYF. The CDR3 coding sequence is TGTGCCAGCTCACCTGTGCTAGCGAGCACAGATACGCAGTATTTT.

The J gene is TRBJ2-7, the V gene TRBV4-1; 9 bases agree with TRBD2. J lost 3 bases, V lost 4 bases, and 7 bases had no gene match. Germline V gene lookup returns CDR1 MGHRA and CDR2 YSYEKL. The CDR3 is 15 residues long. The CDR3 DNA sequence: TGCGCCAGCAGCCGGGAGACTAGCGGCGACTACGAGCAGTACTTC. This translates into CASSRETSGDYEQYF.

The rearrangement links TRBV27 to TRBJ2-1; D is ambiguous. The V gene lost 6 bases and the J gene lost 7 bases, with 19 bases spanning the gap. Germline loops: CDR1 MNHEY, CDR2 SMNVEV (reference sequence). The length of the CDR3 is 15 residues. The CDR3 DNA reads TGTGCCAGCAGAATCCTAGGAGTGGAAGGGAATGAGCAGTTCTTC. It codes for CASRILGVEGNEQFF.

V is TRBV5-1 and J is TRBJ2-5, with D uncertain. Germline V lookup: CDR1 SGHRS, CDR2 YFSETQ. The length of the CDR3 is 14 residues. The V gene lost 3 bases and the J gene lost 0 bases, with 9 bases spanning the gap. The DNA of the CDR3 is TGCGCCAGCAGCTCAGGACGGCACCAAGAGACCCAGTACTTC. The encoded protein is CASSSGRHQETQYF.

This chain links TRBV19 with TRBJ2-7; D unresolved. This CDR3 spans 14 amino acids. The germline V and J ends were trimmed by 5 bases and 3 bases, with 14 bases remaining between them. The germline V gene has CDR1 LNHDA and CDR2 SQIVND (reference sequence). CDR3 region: CASSSDTARYEQYF. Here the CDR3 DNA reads TGTGCCAGTAGTTCAGACACCGCCCGCTACGAGCAGTACTTC.

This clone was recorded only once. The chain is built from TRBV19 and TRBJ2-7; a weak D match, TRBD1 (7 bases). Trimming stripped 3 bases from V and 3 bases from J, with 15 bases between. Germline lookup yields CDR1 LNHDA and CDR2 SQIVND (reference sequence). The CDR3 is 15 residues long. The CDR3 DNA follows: TGTGCCAGTAGTATTCAGGGGGGCGAAATCTACGAGCAGTACTTC. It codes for CASSIQGGEIYEQYF.

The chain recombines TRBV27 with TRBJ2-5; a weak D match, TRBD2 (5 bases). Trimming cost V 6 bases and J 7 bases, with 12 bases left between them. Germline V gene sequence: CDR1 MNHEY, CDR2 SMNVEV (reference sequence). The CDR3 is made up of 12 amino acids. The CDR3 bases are TGTGCCAGCAGGCCGGCGGGTGGGACCCAGTACTTC. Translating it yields CASRPAGGTQYF.